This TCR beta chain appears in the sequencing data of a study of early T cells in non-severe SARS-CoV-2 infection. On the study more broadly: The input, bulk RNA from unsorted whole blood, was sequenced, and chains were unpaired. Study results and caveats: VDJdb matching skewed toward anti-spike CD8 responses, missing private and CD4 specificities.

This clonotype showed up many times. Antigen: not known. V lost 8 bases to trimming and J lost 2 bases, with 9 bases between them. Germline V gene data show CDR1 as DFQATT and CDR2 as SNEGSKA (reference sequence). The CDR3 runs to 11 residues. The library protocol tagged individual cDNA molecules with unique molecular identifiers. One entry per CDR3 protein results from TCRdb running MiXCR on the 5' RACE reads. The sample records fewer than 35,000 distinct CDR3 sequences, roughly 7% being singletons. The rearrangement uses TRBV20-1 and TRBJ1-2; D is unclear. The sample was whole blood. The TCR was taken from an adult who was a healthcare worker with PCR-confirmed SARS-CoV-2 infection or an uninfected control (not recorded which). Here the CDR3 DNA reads TGCAGTAAGGCACAGAACTATGGCTACACCTTC. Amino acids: CSKAQNYGYTF.